The clone carrying this T cell receptor (beta chain) appeared many times. The antigen is not known. TCRbeta libraries were built with three rounds of nested PCR, modified from ARM-PCR. TCRdb independently ran MiXCR on the multiplex PCR reads; one entry per CDR3 protein. The sample records 120,000 or so distinct CDR3 sequences, roughly 67% being singletons. The sample is drawn from a study of tumor and adjacent non-tumor tissue in lung cancer. No cell sorting was done before RNA was extracted from the tissue. Broader study findings: Compared with tumor, normal lung showed significantly lower TCR diversity. Higher tumor TCR diversity was associated with shorter survival.

V was trimmed by 0 bases and J by 2 bases, leaving 11 bases between them. Germline V lookup: CDR1 MNHEY, CDR2 SVGAGI. CDR3 size: 15 residues. This chain connects TRBV6-5 to TRBJ2-7, with a weak D call TRBD2 (5 bases). This receptor was taken from a man between 25 and 39 years old with non-small cell lung cancer. The source material was lung tumor tissue. The CDR3 spells CASSYSKPGTYEQYF. CDR3 DNA: TGTGCCAGCAGTTACTCGAAGCCGGGGACCTACGAGCAGTACTTC.